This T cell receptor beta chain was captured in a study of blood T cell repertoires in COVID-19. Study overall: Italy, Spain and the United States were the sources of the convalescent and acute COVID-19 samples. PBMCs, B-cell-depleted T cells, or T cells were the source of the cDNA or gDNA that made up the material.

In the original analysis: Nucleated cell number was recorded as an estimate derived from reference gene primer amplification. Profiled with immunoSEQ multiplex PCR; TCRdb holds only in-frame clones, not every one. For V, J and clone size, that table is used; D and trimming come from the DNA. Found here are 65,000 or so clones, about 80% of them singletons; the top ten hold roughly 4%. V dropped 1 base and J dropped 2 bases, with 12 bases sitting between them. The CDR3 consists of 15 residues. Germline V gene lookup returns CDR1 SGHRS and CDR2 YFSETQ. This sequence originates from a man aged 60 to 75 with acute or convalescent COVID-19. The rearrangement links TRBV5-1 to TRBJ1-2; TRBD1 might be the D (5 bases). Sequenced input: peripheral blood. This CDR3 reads CASSLSPGGNYGYTF. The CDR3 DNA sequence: TGCGCCAGCAGCTTGTCCCCGGGGGGGAACTATGGCTACACCTTC. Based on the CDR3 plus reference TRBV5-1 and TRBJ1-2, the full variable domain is KAGVTQTPRYLIKTRGQQVTLSCSPISGHRSVSWYQQTPGQGLQFLFEYFSETQRNKGNFPGRFSGRQFSNSRSEMNVSTLELGDSALYLCASSLSPGGNYGYTFGSGTRLTVV.